Listed below are T cell receptor beta chains from one sample, sequenced in a study of beta chain features in type 1 diabetes. Sequencing was performed with immunoSEQ multiplex PCR; in TCRdb, only in-frame clones are kept and a portion is missing. The sample records 130,000 or so clones, roughly a sixth being singletons. Material: central memory CD4+ T cells from blood. These TCRs come from a man aged 18 to 29 with type 1 diabetes. Each CDR3 is given with its conserved first and last residue. D genes are given only for firm matches. Size values are once, few and many counts, or a class for expanded clones, and some rows have none.

D: -
V: TRBV28
J: TRBJ1-5
size: few
CDR3: CASSEPAMGNQPQHF
DNA: TGTGCCAGCAGTGAACCTGCGATGGGCAATCAGCCCCAGCATTTT

D: TRBD1
V: TRBV7-2
J: TRBJ1-1
size: -
CDR3: CASSDREYSAEAFF
DNA: TGTGCCAGCAGTGACAGGGAATATTCTGCTGAAGCTTTCTTT

D: -
V: TRBV6-5
J: TRBJ1-1
size: few
CDR3: CASSYDGQGTEAFF
DNA: TGTGCCAGCAGTTACGACGGTCAGGGCACTGAAGCTTTCTTT

D: -
V: TRBV7-9
J: TRBJ2-7
size: -
CDR3: CASSDSLVTGGYEQYF
DNA: TGTGCCAGCAGCGATAGTCTGGTGACAGGAGGCTACGAGCAGTACTTC

D: -
V: TRBV5-6
J: TRBJ2-7
size: few
CDR3: CASSLYSGDSSYEQYF
DNA: TGTGCCAGCAGCTTGTATAGCGGGGACAGTTCCTACGAGCAGTACTTC

D: TRBD1
V: TRBV5-1
J: TRBJ2-5
size: few
CDR3: CASSSWDRRSWETQYF
DNA: TGCGCCAGCAGCTCCTGGGACAGGCGGTCCTGGGAGACCCAGTACTTC

D: -
V: TRBV11-2
J: TRBJ2-3
size: -
CDR3: CASSEHERPTDTQYF
DNA: TGTGCCAGCAGCGAGCACGAGCGGCCCACAGATACGCAGTATTTT

D: -
V: TRBV30
J: TRBJ2-3
size: -
CDR3: CAWSKRMAGFTDTQYF
DNA: TGTGCCTGGAGTAAAAGAATGGCGGGGTTCACAGATACGCAGTATTTT

D: -
V: TRBV7-2
J: TRBJ1-5
size: -
CDR3: CASSLGNYNQPQHF
DNA: TGTGCCAGCAGCTTAGGAAACTATAATCAGCCCCAGCATTTT

D: -
V: TRBV30
J: TRBJ2-6
size: -
CDR3: CAWTRAGANVLTF
DNA: TGTGCCTGGACTAGGGCTGGGGCCAACGTCCTGACTTTC

D: -
V: TRBV5-4
J: TRBJ2-5
size: many
CDR3: CASSLDSNQETQYF
DNA: TGTGCCAGCAGCTTGGACAGTAACCAGGAGACCCAGTACTTC

D: -
V: TRBV28
J: TRBJ2-7
size: few
CDR3: CASSWDNSYEQYF
DNA: TGTGCCAGTAGTTGGGACAACTCCTACGAGCAGTACTTC

D: -
V: TRBV10-2
J: TRBJ2-3
size: -
CDR3: CASSSTDTQYF
DNA: TGCGCCAGCTCTAGCACAGATACGCAGTATTTT

D: -
V: TRBV18
J: TRBJ2-3
size: -
CDR3: CASSLQAGSENTQYF
DNA: TGTGCCAGCTCCCTCCAGGCAGGGAGTGAAAATACGCAGTATTTT

D: -
V: TRBV5-1
J: TRBJ2-5
size: -
CDR3: CASSLGAGENQETQYF
DNA: TGCGCCAGCAGCTTGGGGGCAGGGGAGAACCAAGAGACCCAGTACTTC

D: -
V: TRBV18
J: TRBJ2-1
size: few
CDR3: CASSPGRRQVIANEQFF
DNA: TGTGCCAGCTCACCAGGTCGGAGACAGGTCATCGCCAATGAGCAGTTCTTC

D: TRBD1
V: TRBV5-6
J: TRBJ2-5
size: once
CDR3: CASSLSGTAKETQYF
DNA: TGTGCCAGCAGCTTATCCGGGACAGCTAAAGAGACCCAGTACTTC